These 12 T cell receptor beta chains were sequenced from one sample in a study of neoadjuvant anti-PD-1 for oral cavity cancer. Indicated time point: after neoadjuvant nivolumab, at surgical resection. Only in-frame clones appear in the TCRdb table, and some are missing; sequencing was by immunoSEQ multiplex PCR. The table lists tens of thousands of clones, 60% to 80% of them singletons. Specimen: PBMCs, collected after nivolumab (anti-PD-1) treatment. The receptors shown here come from a person aged 40 to 85 with oral cavity squamous cell carcinoma.

The V and J genes are TRBV18 and TRBJ1-3; perhaps TRBD1 as D (5 bases). CDR3 length equals 16 residues. The germline V gene encodes CDR1 KGHSH and CDR2 LQKENI. V shed 2 bases and J shed 0 bases, with 11 bases lying between them. CDR3 nucleotides: TGTGCCAGCTCACCAGGGGGTCTTAACTCTGGAAACACCATATATTTT. Protein product: CASSPGGLNSGNTIYF.

This chain's CDR3 is CASSSRLAASTDTQYF. In DNA form, the CDR3 reads TGTGCCAGCAGCTCACGACTAGCGGCGAGCACAGATACGCAGTATTTT. The V and J genes are TRBV7-6 and TRBJ2-3, with 9 bases identical to TRBD2. CDR1 SGHVS and CDR2 FNYEAQ come from the germline V gene. The CDR3 has 16 amino acids. The ends lost 4 bases at V and 0 bases at J; junction bases unmatched: 5. Together with reference TRBV7-6 and TRBJ2-3, the CDR3 gives the full variable domain: GAGVSQSPRYKVTKRGQDVALRCDPISGHVSLYWYRQALGQGPEFLTYFNYEAQQDKSGLPNDRFSAERPEGSISTLTIQRTEQRDSAMYRCASSSRLAASTDTQYFGPGTRLTVL.

The gene calls are TRBV6-1 and TRBJ2-6; no definite D call. The V end lost 10 bases, the J end lost 2 bases, and 9 bases lay between the germline ends. Germline CDR1 is MNHNS and CDR2 is SASEGT. This CDR3 has 13 amino acids. CDR3 amino acids: CATGLTGANVLTF. The CDR3 nucleotides are TGTGCCACCGGCCTCACTGGGGCCAACGTCCTGACTTTC.

This chain links TRBV5-5 with TRBJ2-2; 7 nucleotides agree with TRBD1. Germline CDR1 reads SGHKS; CDR2 reads YYEKEE (reference sequence). This CDR3 is built from 15 residues. J lost 1 base, V lost 2 bases, and 2 bases had no gene match. The CDR3 region has the DNA TGTGCCAGCAGCTTCGGGACAGTGAACACCGGGGAGCTGTTTTTT. The encoded protein is CASSFGTVNTGELFF.

The genes are TRBV28 and TRBJ1-5; no firm D call. Trimming removed 6 bases from V and 0 bases from J, with 12 bases in between. Germline V CDR1 and CDR2: MDHEN, SYDVKM. The CDR3 contains 15 residues. The CDR3 DNA follows: TGTGCCAGCAGGATGCCAGGAGGTAGCAATCAGCCCCAGCATTTT. This gives the protein CASRMPGGSNQPQHF. The full variable domain, its missing parts supplied by reference TRBV28 and TRBJ1-5, is DVKVTQSSRYLVKRTGEKVFLECVQDMDHENMFWYRQDPGLGLRLIYFSYDVKMKEKGDIPEGYSVSREKKERFSLILESASTNQTSMYLCASRMPGGSNQPQHFGDGTRLSIL.

DNA of the CDR3: TGTGCCAGCAGCTTAGCTCGTAGCGGGGGGGCCCACGAGCAGTACTTC. Residues: CASSLARSGGAHEQYF. The chain is built from TRBV7-2 and TRBJ2-7, with 11 bases identical to TRBD2. V lost 0 bases, J lost 5 bases, and 6 bases stayed unmatched. The CDR3 runs to 16 residues. Per the germline V gene, CDR1 is SGHTA and CDR2 is FQGNSA. Drawing the rest from reference TRBV7-2 and TRBJ2-7, the complete variable domain is GAGVSQSPSNKVTEKGKDVELRCDPISGHTALYWYRQSLGQGLEFLIYFQGNSAPDKSGLPSDRFSAERTGGSVSTLTIQRTQQEDSAVYLCASSLARSGGAHEQYFGPGTRLTVT.

J is TRBJ2-1 and V is TRBV7-9; TRBD2 matches 7 bases. The CDR3 sequence is 17 residues long. CDR1 SEHNR and CDR2 FQNEAQ come from the germline V gene (reference sequence). After removal of 3 bases from V and 6 bases from J, the junction contained 14 bases not matched to a gene. The CDR3 region is CASSFPLGLSTANEQFF. CDR3 in DNA: TGTGCCAGCAGCTTTCCCCTGGGACTATCTACCGCCAATGAGCAGTTCTTC.

The chain has TRBV19 and TRBJ2-2; TRBD1 matches at 9 bases. There are 15 residues in the CDR3. The germline gives CDR1 LNHDA, CDR2 SQIVND (reference sequence). V was clipped by 6 bases and J by 5 bases; unmatched bases: 7. CDR3 residues: CASSMTGGWTGELFF. The CDR3 DNA is TGTGCCAGTAGCATGACAGGGGGATGGACCGGGGAGCTGTTTTTT.

The chain employs TRBV14 and TRBJ1-5; possibly TRBD1 for D (5 bases). Per germline, CDR1 SGHDN and CDR2 FVKESK. CDR3 length: 12 amino acids. Trimming shortened V by 5 bases and J by 10 bases, and 12 bases separated the two germline ends. The CDR3 spells CASSNQGSPQHF. The CDR3 DNA reads TGTGCCAGCAGCAACCAGGGTTCTCCCCAGCATTTT.

This chain links TRBV7-2 with TRBJ1-2; D is unclear. CDR3 size: 16 residues. Germline V lookup: CDR1 SGHTA, CDR2 FQGNSA. V lost 7 bases, J lost 8 bases, and 26 bases lay in between. Here the CDR3 reads CASTPAGRMVGGGYTF. The CDR3 DNA reads as TGTGCCAGCACCCCCGCGGGCAGAATGGTTGGCGGAGGCTACACCTTC.

V and J are TRBV11-2 and TRBJ1-5, with D unresolved. Germline V gene data show CDR1 as SGHAT and CDR2 as FQNNGV. The CDR3 is 13 amino acids. V was clipped by 6 bases and J by 7 bases, with 13 bases between them. The CDR3: CASSVILRQPQHF. The CDR3 DNA follows: TGTGCCAGCAGTGTTATTCTGAGGCAGCCCCAGCATTTT.

The V and J genes are TRBV7-6 and TRBJ2-7, with D perhaps TRBD2 (6 bases). The germline CDR1 and CDR2 sequences are SGHVS and FNYEAQ. The length of the CDR3 is 15 residues. Trimming cost V 0 bases and J 0 bases, with 9 bases left between them. This chain's CDR3 is CASSLAGGRSYEQYF. CDR3 coding DNA: TGTGCCAGCAGCTTAGCGGGAGGTCGCTCCTACGAGCAGTACTTC.